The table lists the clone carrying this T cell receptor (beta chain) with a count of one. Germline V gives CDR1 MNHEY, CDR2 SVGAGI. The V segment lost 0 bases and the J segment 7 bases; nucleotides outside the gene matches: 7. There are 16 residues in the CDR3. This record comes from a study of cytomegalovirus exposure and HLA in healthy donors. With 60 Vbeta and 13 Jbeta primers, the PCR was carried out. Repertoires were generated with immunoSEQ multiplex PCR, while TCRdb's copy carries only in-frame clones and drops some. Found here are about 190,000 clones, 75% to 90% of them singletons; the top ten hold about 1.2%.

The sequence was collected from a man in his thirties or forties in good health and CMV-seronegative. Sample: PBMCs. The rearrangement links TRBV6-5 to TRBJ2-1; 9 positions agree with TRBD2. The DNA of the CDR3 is TGTGCCAGCAGTTACTCAATGCTAGCGGGGTTAAATGAGCAGTTCTTC. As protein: CASSYSMLAGLNEQFF.